This T cell receptor (beta chain) was captured in a study of blood T cell repertoires in COVID-19. The overall study: The United States, Italy and Spain supplied acute and convalescent COVID-19 samples.

The CDR3 is 13 amino acids. J lost 3 bases, V lost 7 bases, and 5 bases had no gene match. Germline CDR1 MNHEY, CDR2 SVGAGI. Profiling relied on immunoSEQ multiplex PCR, and the TCRdb table lists in-frame clones only, not all of them. The table records hundreds of thousands of clones, about 88% of them present only once. Sequencing was performed on PBMCs or T cells enriched from blood (not recorded which). This receptor was taken from a woman in her thirties or forties who had recovered from COVID-19. The chain links TRBV6-5 to TRBJ2-5; 7 bases are shared with TRBD1. This CDR3 reads CASKRDSKETQYF. CDR3 in DNA: TGTGCCAGCAAACGGGACAGCAAAGAGACCCAGTACTTC.